This TCR beta chain originates from a study of blood T cell repertoires in COVID-19. Study details: Nucleic acid was either cDNA or gDNA, and it came from T cells, B-cell-depleted T cells, or PBMCs.

Authors' analysis steps: Amplification of reference gene primers was used by the study to estimate nucleated cell counts. Profiled with immunoSEQ multiplex PCR; TCRdb holds only in-frame clones, not every one. V and J calls and clone size come straight from that table; D and trimming were deduced from the DNA. This table has some 300,000 clones, more than 85% appearing once. The CDR3 runs 15 residues. The germline CDR1 and CDR2 sequences are SGDLS and YYNGEE. With 0 bases clipped from V and 6 bases from J, the junction kept 8 bases outside the gene matches. The sequenced sample was peripheral blood. This sequence originates from a man between 65 and 85 years old with acute or convalescent COVID-19. The rearrangement uses TRBV9 and TRBJ2-7; 8 nucleotides align to TRBD1. CDR3 region: CASSVEGQGAAEQYF. The CDR3 nucleotides are TGTGCCAGCAGCGTAGAAGGGCAGGGGGCGGCCGAGCAGTACTTC.